The clone carrying this T cell receptor beta chain was seen repeatedly, ten times or more. The antigen remains undetermined. From RNA transcripts, TCR beta CDR3 regions were amplified. TCR CDR3 regions were first amplified by RT-PCR with HTBI primers. TCRdb analysed the multiplex PCR reads with MiXCR anew, one entry per CDR3 protein. Counted here are fewer than 800,000 distinct CDR3 sequences, about 17% occurring once; the ten biggest clones make up roughly 8%. This entry comes from a study of T cells in Graves' hyperthyroidism and ophthalmopathy. Study-level results: Most clonotypes expanded in the thyroid (above 0.001) were also present in blood. Ophthalmopathy onset followed model prediction by a median about seven months.

Investigators excluded patients with uncontrolled infection, other autoimmune disease, pregnancy or lactation. The TCR originated in a man younger than 35 with Graves' hyperthyroidism. Sequenced: blood.

The CDR3 region has the DNA TGTGCCAGCTCACCAAAAGGCGGGCTAGCGGGAGTGACGGAGCAGTTCTTC. Residues: CASSPKGGLAGVTEQFF. This chain links TRBV18 with TRBJ2-1, with TRBD2 identical over 10 bases. Germline V gene sequence: CDR1 KGHSH, CDR2 LQKENI. V was pared by 2 bases and J by 10 bases, with 14 bases of the junction left unmatched. The CDR3 covers 17 residues.